The entry below describes one T cell receptor (beta chain). Antigen unknown. This sample is drawn from a study of cytomegalovirus exposure and HLA in healthy donors. Whole-study findings and limits: There were some public TCRs occurring in many donors, but most TCR sequences were rare. Under in vitro conditions, three CMV-associated chains were confirmed as specific for CMV antigens.

Germline V gives CDR1 SGHVS, CDR2 FQNEAQ. Between the trimmed V and J ends, which lost 2 bases and 1 base, there was a span of 8 bases. The CDR3 contains 14 residues. Only in-frame clones appear in the TCRdb table, and some are missing; sequencing was by immunoSEQ multiplex PCR. Of 150,000 to 180,000 clones listed, 80% to 90% are singletons. Input material: PBMCs. V and J are TRBV7-8 and TRBJ2-5; unclear D gene. The sequence came from a man younger than 35 in good health and CMV-seropositive. CDR3 amino acids: CASSLKRTQETQYF. The CDR3 DNA is TGTGCCAGCAGCTTAAAGAGAACCCAAGAGACCCAGTACTTC.